This is a list of T cell receptor beta chains from one sample in a study of cytomegalovirus exposure and HLA in healthy donors. Sequenced by immunoSEQ multiplex PCR; TCRdb stores in-frame clones only, minus some. In the table there are some 200,000 clones, 80% to 85% of which are singletons. Sequencing was done on a sample of PBMCs. These receptor sequences come from a woman between 45 and 65 years old in good health and CMV-seropositive. CDR3s include the opening cysteine and the closing phenylalanine or tryptophan. The D gene is left open where the match is weak. The size field is filled for only some rows; it gives once, few, many or a size class.

size,D,V,J,length,CDR3,DNA
-,-,TRBV5-1,TRBJ2-7,14,CASSPQADSYEQYF,TGCGCCAGCAGCCCCCAGGCCGACAGCTACGAGCAGTACTTC
-,TRBD1,TRBV30,TRBJ1-1,14,CAWSPVQGATEAFF,TGTGCCTGGAGTCCGGTTCAGGGGGCAACTGAAGCTTTCTTT
-,-,TRBV5-6,TRBJ2-7,15,CASSSTGRASYEQYF,TGTGCCAGCAGCTCTACGGGCAGGGCCTCCTACGAGCAGTACTTC
-,-,TRBV27,TRBJ1-1,12,CASSFMNTEAFF,TGTGCCAGCAGTTTTATGAACACTGAAGCTTTCTTT
-,-,TRBV28,TRBJ2-7,16,CASKGGGRVFNYEQYF,TGTGCCAGCAAAGGGGGAGGGAGGGTTTTTAACTACGAGCAGTACTTC
-,TRBD1,TRBV5-6,TRBJ1-4,18,CASSLARDSLATNEKLFF,TGTGCCAGCAGCTTGGCCCGGGACAGTCTTGCAACTAATGAAAAACTGTTTTTT
-,-,TRBV7-9,TRBJ2-7,12,CASSRLGAEQYF,TGTGCCAGCAGCCGACTAGGAGCCGAGCAGTACTTC
few,-,TRBV15,TRBJ2-5,15,CATSERDTPQETQYF,TGTGCCACCAGCGAACGGGACACACCACAAGAGACCCAGTACTTC
-,-,TRBV12-2,TRBJ1-2,16,CASRLVTGVANYGYTF,TGTGCAAGTCGCTTAGTAACGGGGGTAGCTAACTATGGCTACACCTTC
-,TRBD2,TRBV7-9,TRBJ2-3,18,CASSPPFRLAGKADTQYF,TGTGCCAGCAGCCCGCCCTTTAGACTAGCGGGGAAGGCAGATACGCAGTATTTT
-,-,TRBV5-1,TRBJ2-2,14,CASSFTGEFGELFF,TGCGCCAGCAGCTTTACGGGAGAGTTCGGGGAGCTGTTTTTT
-,-,TRBV5-1,TRBJ2-2,15,CASSPSGGETGELFF,TGCGCCAGCAGCCCTAGTGGAGGGGAGACCGGGGAGCTGTTTTTT
-,TRBD1,TRBV5-4,TRBJ1-1,15,CASSLENRGNTEAFF,TGTGCCAGCAGCTTGGAAAACAGGGGGAACACTGAAGCTTTCTTT
-,-,TRBV30,TRBJ1-1,15,CAWSPLGDKDTEAFF,TGTGCCTGGAGTCCGTTAGGGGACAAGGACACTGAAGCTTTCTTT
-,TRBD2,TRBV2,TRBJ2-7,14,CASRSGTSSPEQYF,TGTGCCAGCAGGTCCGGGACTAGCAGCCCCGAGCAGTACTTC
-,-,TRBV29-1,TRBJ1-1,14,CSAGGTLMNTEAFF,TGCAGCGCGGGGGGGACGCTTATGAACACTGAAGCTTTCTTT
few,TRBD1,TRBV5-1,TRBJ1-5,17,CASSSFDREGDNQPQHF,TGCGCCAGCAGCTCTTTCGACAGGGAAGGAGACAATCAGCCCCAGCATTTT
-,TRBD1,TRBV10-3,TRBJ2-5,13,CAISDREEETQYF,TGTGCCATCAGCGACAGGGAAGAAGAGACCCAGTACTTC
-,-,TRBV7-6,TRBJ2-2,18,CASSPLAGGPGDPGELFF,TGTGCCAGCAGCCCGTTAGCAGGGGGGCCAGGGGACCCCGGGGAGCTGTTTTTT
-,TRBD2,TRBV10-2,TRBJ2-1,21,CASSESEYRTSGVFSYNEQFF,TGCGCCAGCAGTGAGTCCGAGTACAGGACTAGCGGGGTTTTCTCCTACAATGAGCAGTTCTTC
-,TRBD2,TRBV7-9,TRBJ2-1,17,CASSPRLAGVSGNEQFF,TGTGCCAGCAGCCCACGGCTAGCGGGAGTCTCAGGGAATGAGCAGTTCTTC
-,TRBD1,TRBV15,TRBJ2-1,15,CATSPTGFPYNEQFF,TGTGCCACCAGCCCGACAGGGTTCCCCTACAATGAGCAGTTCTTC
-,-,TRBV6-6,TRBJ1-5,13,CASSYHSNQPQHF,TGTGCCAGCAGCTATCATAGCAATCAGCCCCAGCATTTT
-,-,TRBV28,TRBJ2-7,15,CASSHDRVRTYEQYF,TGTGCCAGCAGTCATGACAGAGTACGGACCTACGAGCAGTACTTC
-,TRBD2,TRBV15,TRBJ2-6,19,CATSGDRGGVKSGANGLTF,TGTGCCACCAGTGGGGATAGGGGAGGGGTAAAGTCTGGGGCCAACGGCCTGACTTTC
few,TRBD1,TRBV19,TRBJ1-2,16,CASRAPWQGANYGYTF,TGTGCCAGTCGGGCACCATGGCAGGGGGCAAACTATGGCTACACCTTC
-,TRBD2,TRBV10-3,TRBJ2-1,16,CAISGVAGGVYNEQFF,TGTGCCATCAGTGGGGTAGCGGGGGGGGTCTACAATGAGCAGTTCTTC
-,-,TRBV7-2,TRBJ2-7,15,CASSPAYLVSYEQYF,TGTGCCAGCAGCCCCGCCTATTTAGTTTCCTACGAGCAGTACTTC
-,-,TRBV27,TRBJ1-2,14,CASKTGKGGYGYTF,TGTGCCAGCAAAACCGGTAAAGGGGGATATGGCTACACCTTC
-,TRBD2,TRBV10-3,TRBJ2-7,17,CAISGSHSSGASYEQYF,TGTGCCATCAGTGGCTCCCACTCTAGCGGGGCTAGCTACGAGCAGTACTTC
-,-,TRBV6-6,TRBJ2-7,15,CASSYPQGDSYEQYF,TGTGCCAGCAGTTACCCCCAGGGCGACTCCTACGAGCAGTACTTC
-,-,TRBV20-1,TRBJ1-4,11,CSASAREKLFF,TGCAGTGCCTCCGCGAGGGAAAAACTGTTTTTT
-,-,TRBV5-1,TRBJ2-5,13,CASSPEGAVAQYF,TGCGCCAGCAGCCCCGAAGGGGCGGTGGCCCAGTACTTC
-,-,TRBV6-5,TRBJ2-3,16,CASSYSMGVGTDTQYF,TGTGCCAGCAGTTACTCGATGGGAGTGGGTACAGATACGCAGTATTTT
-,TRBD2,TRBV10-1,TRBJ2-2,16,CASSDGAGGNPGELFF,TGCGCCAGCAGTGACGGAGCGGGAGGCAACCCCGGGGAGCTGTTTTTT
-,TRBD2,TRBV11-2,TRBJ2-1,16,CASSLALAGGVNEQFF,TGTGCCAGCAGCTTAGCCCTAGCGGGAGGGGTAAATGAGCAGTTCTTC
-,-,TRBV6-6,TRBJ2-7,15,CASTLSQGPVREQYF,TGTGCCAGCACCCTCTCTCAGGGTCCGGTACGCGAGCAGTACTTC
-,TRBD2,TRBV9,TRBJ2-7,15,CASSVGTSYLYEQYF,TGTGCCAGCAGCGTAGGGACTAGCTATCTGTACGAGCAGTACTTC
few,TRBD2,TRBV28,TRBJ2-5,19,CASTNLGLAGDLGQETQYF,TGTGCCAGCACCAATCTGGGGCTAGCGGGGGATTTGGGTCAAGAGACCCAGTACTTC
-,-,TRBV18,TRBJ1-4,14,CASSPGAANEKLFF,TGTGCCAGCTCACCAGGGGCAGCTAATGAAAAACTGTTTTTT
-,-,TRBV6-6,TRBJ2-1,13,CASKLAPGNEQFF,TGTGCCAGCAAACTAGCCCCGGGCAATGAGCAGTTCTTC
few,-,TRBV10-3,TRBJ1-4,15,CAISDIGGTNEKLFF,TGTGCCATCAGTGACATAGGAGGGACGAATGAAAAACTGTTTTTT
-,TRBD1,TRBV19,TRBJ1-2,18,CASTLGQGAPTLNYGYTF,TGTGCCAGTACCCTGGGACAGGGGGCGCCGACCCTTAACTATGGCTACACCTTC
-,-,TRBV30,TRBJ2-6,13,CAWGVSGANVLTF,TGTGCCTGGGGAGTCTCTGGGGCCAACGTCCTGACTTTC
once,TRBD1,TRBV28,TRBJ1-2,14,CASSLGQFTYGYTF,TGTGCCAGCAGTTTGGGACAGTTTACTTATGGCTACACCTTC
-,-,TRBV10-2,TRBJ1-6,16,CASRSSVSSYNSPLHF,TGCGCCAGCAGATCCTCCGTTAGCTCCTATAATTCACCCCTCCACTTT
-,TRBD1,TRBV5-1,TRBJ2-2,17,CASSRTGTGRLSGELFF,TGCGCCAGCAGCCGTACCGGGACAGGGAGGTTGAGCGGGGAGCTGTTTTTT
-,TRBD2,TRBV18,TRBJ2-7,14,CASSPPGLAGEQYF,TGTGCCAGCTCACCACCGGGACTAGCGGGAGAACAGTACTTC
once,TRBD2,TRBV7-3,TRBJ2-5,18,CASSLTPLTSGNQETQYF,TGTGCCAGCAGCTTAACGCCTCTGACTAGCGGAAACCAAGAGACCCAGTACTTC
-,-,TRBV5-4,TRBJ1-2,15,CASSWGGAANYGYTF,TGTGCCAGCAGCTGGGGGGGAGCCGCCAACTATGGCTACACCTTC
once,-,TRBV15,TRBJ2-1,19,CATSRAPVRGLGPYNEQFF,TGTGCCACCAGCAGAGCACCCGTTAGGGGACTCGGACCCTACAATGAGCAGTTCTTC